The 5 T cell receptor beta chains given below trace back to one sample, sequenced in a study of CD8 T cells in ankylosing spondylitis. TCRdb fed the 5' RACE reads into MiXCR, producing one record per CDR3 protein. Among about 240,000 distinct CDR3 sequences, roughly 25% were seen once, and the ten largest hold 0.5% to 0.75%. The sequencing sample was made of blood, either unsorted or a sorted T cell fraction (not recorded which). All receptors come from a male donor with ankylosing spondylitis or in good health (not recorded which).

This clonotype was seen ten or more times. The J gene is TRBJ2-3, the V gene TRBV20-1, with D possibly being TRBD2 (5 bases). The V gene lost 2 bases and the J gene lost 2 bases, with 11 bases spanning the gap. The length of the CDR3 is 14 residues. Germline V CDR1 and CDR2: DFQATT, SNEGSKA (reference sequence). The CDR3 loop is CSARPGVYTDTQYF. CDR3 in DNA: TGCAGTGCTAGACCCGGGGTGTACACAGATACGCAGTATTTT.

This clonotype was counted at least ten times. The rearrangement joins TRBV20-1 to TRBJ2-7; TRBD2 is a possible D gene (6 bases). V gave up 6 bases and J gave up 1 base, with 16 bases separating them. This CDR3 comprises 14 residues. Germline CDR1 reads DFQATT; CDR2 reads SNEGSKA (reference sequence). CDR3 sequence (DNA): TGCAGTGCCGAACCGGGGGACGGGTCCTACGAGCAGTACTTC. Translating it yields CSAEPGDGSYEQYF.

CDR3 in amino acids: CASSQKHGTGEGYNSPLHF. The CDR3 nucleotides read TGTGCCAGCAGTCAAAAACACGGGACAGGGGAGGGATATAATTCACCCCTCCACTTT. V and J are TRBV11-2 and TRBJ1-6; the match to TRBD1 covers 10 bases. Trimming cost V 6 bases and J 4 bases; bases outside gene matches: 15. Germline V CDR1 and CDR2: SGHAT, FQNNGV. The CDR3 is 19 amino acids. The full variable domain, in which reference TRBV11-2 and TRBJ1-6 provide the parts outside the CDR3, is EAGVAQSPRYKIIEKRQSVAFWCNPISGHATLYWYQQILGQGPKLLIQFQNNGVVDDSQLPKDRFSAERLKGVDSTLKIQPAKLEDSAVYLCASSQKHGTGEGYNSPLHFGNGTRLTVT.

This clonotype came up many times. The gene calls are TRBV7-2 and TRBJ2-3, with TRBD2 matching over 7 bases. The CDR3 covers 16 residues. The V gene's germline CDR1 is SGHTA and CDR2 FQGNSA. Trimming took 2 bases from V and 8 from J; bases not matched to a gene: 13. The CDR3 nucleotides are TGTGCCAGCAGCTTAAGTGGTAGCGGGTCCCCCCCTACGCAGTATTTT. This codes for CASSLSGSGSPPTQYF.

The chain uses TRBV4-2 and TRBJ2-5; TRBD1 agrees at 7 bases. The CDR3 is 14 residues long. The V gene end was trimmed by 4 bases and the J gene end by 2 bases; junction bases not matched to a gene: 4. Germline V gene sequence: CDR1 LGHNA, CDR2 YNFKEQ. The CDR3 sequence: CASSRGQEQETQYF. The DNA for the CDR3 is TGTGCCAGCAGCCGAGGACAGGAGCAAGAGACCCAGTACTTC.